These 31 T cell receptor beta chains were all obtained from the same sample, sequenced in a study of T cells in Graves' hyperthyroidism and ophthalmopathy. From RNA transcripts, TCR beta CDR3 regions were amplified. A first-round RT-PCR of the TCR CDR3 used the HTBI primer set. MiXCR was run by TCRdb on the multiplex PCR reads, yielding one entry per CDR3 protein. Seen here are 660,000 or so distinct CDR3 sequences, roughly 20% observed once, and the top ten hold about 34%. Sample: blood. The origin of the receptors is a young man with Graves' ophthalmopathy.

The gene calls are TRBV20-1 and TRBJ1-1, with 8 bases lining up with TRBD1. Looked up from germline, CDR1 is DFQATT and CDR2 is SNEGSKA (reference sequence). J gave up 8 bases and V 3 bases, and 2 bases lay outside the gene matches. CDR3 size: 11 residues. DNA for the CDR3: TGCAGTGCTAGTCAGGGGGCAGAAGCTTTCTTT. Translation gives CSASQGAEAFF.

The table lists this clonotype with many counts. This sequence joins TRBV6-6 and TRBJ2-3, with a possible D match to TRBD1 (5 bases). Germline V gene sequence: CDR1 MNHNY, CDR2 SVGAGI (reference sequence). This CDR3 comprises 20 residues. V gave up 2 bases and J gave up 0 bases, with 24 bases separating them. In nucleotides, the CDR3 is TGTGCCAGCAGTTACAGGGGTAGCCGATCAGAAAAGACTAGCACAGATACGCAGTATTTT. Residues: CASSYRGSRSEKTSTDTQYF.

There are a few counts of this clonotype. This chain uses TRBV5-1 with TRBJ2-3; TRBD2 agrees at 12 bases. From germline, CDR1 is SGHRS and CDR2 YFSETQ. The V gene end was trimmed by 3 bases and the J gene end by 4 bases; junction bases not matched to a gene: 9. The CDR3 loop spans 17 amino acids. The CDR3 is CASSSRTSGITPDTQYF. The CDR3 DNA reads as TGCGCCAGCAGCTCCCGGACTAGCGGGATCACCCCAGATACGCAGTATTTT. Together with reference TRBV5-1 and TRBJ2-3, the CDR3 gives the full variable domain: KAGVTQTPRYLIKTRGQQVTLSCSPISGHRSVSWYQQTPGQGLQFLFEYFSETQRNKGNFPGRFSGRQFSNSRSEMNVSTLELGDSALYLCASSSRTSGITPDTQYFGPGTRLTVL.

There are a few counts of this clonotype. The chain is built from TRBV7-9 and TRBJ2-3; 8 positions match TRBD1. The CDR3 is 15 amino acids. With 10 bases clipped from V and 4 bases from J, the junction kept 13 bases outside the gene matches. CDR1 and CDR2 from the germline V gene are SEHNR and FQNEAQ (reference sequence). In DNA form, the CDR3 reads TGTGCCATCCTCCCCCCAGGGGGCGCGGCAGATACGCAGTATTTT. Translated, it gives CAILPPGGAADTQYF.

This clonotype has ten or more counts. The chain recombines TRBV10-1 with TRBJ2-7; no clear D. The V gene lost 8 bases and the J gene lost 6 bases, with 14 bases spanning the gap. CDR1 and CDR2 from the germline V gene are WNHNN and SYGVQD (reference sequence). This CDR3 is built from 12 residues. The CDR3 DNA reads as TGCGCCAGCGGCACACTGCTAGGCGAGCAGTACTTC. Its protein is CASGTLLGEQYF.

This clonotype showed up just a few times. The CDR3 sequence is CSATEGTGNKNIQYF. In DNA, the CDR3 is TGCAGTGCTACCGAAGGGACAGGGAACAAAAACATTCAGTACTTC. V usage is TRBV20-1 and J usage is TRBJ2-4; 9 bases agree with TRBD1. Germline CDR1 is DFQATT and CDR2 is SNEGSKA (reference sequence). The CDR3 extends over 15 amino acids. The J segment lost 3 bases and the V segment lost 4 bases, leaving 7 bases of the junction unmatched.

The chain carries TRBV28 and TRBJ1-5; TRBD1 aligns across 11 bases. V dropped 3 bases and J dropped 4; count of bases not matched to a gene: 8. The CDR3 runs 17 residues. In germline, CDR1 is MDHEN, CDR2 SYDVKM. CDR3: CASSFLSGQGANQPQHF. CDR3 coding DNA: TGTGCCAGCAGTTTTTTGAGTGGACAGGGGGCGAATCAGCCCCAGCATTTT.

J is TRBJ1-5 and V is TRBV13, with unresolved D. The CDR3 covers 14 residues. Trimming removed 3 bases from V and 6 bases from J, with 12 bases in between. Germline loops: CDR1 PRHDT, CDR2 FYEKMQ (reference sequence). CDR3 in DNA: TGTGCCAGCAGCTTGGGCAGGCCGGGTCAGCCCCAGCATTTT. The encoded protein is CASSLGRPGQPQHF.

The chain is built from TRBV11-1 and TRBJ2-2; 8 positions match TRBD1. CDR1 SGHAT and CDR2 FQDESV come from the germline V gene (reference sequence). V was pared by 5 bases and J by 5 bases, with 10 bases of the junction left unmatched. There are 16 residues in the CDR3. The CDR3 sequence: CASSPWGQVNTGELFF. CDR3 in DNA: TGTGCCAGCAGCCCGTGGGGACAGGTCAATACCGGGGAGCTGTTTTTT.

In its sample, this clonotype was seen many times. This rearrangement joins TRBV20-1 to TRBJ2-4; weak D call: TRBD1 (6 bases). The CDR3 totals 13 residues. V dropped 0 bases and J dropped 8 bases, with 11 bases sitting between them. CDR1 is DFQATT, CDR2 SNEGSKA, per germline (reference sequence). This CDR3 is CSAREGARDIQYF. The CDR3 DNA reads TGCAGTGCTAGAGAGGGGGCGCGGGACATTCAGTACTTC.

In its sample, this clonotype was seen a few times. The CDR3 bases are TGCGCCAGCAGTAGGGACACCAAGAACACTGAAGCTTTCTTT. Translating it yields CASSRDTKNTEAFF. The chain employs TRBV5-1 and TRBJ1-1; tentatively, D is TRBD1 (6 bases). The CDR3 contains 14 residues. Germline CDR1 reads SGHRS; CDR2 reads YFSETQ. Between the trimmed V and J ends, which lost 5 bases and 1 base, there was a span of 12 bases.

This clonotype has just a few counts. J is TRBJ2-7 and V is TRBV6-6; unclear D gene. CDR1 is MNHNY and CDR2 is SVGAGI in the germline V gene (reference sequence). With 0 bases removed from V and 2 bases from J, the gap between germline ends came to 20 bases. This CDR3 region has 18 residues. CDR3 in DNA: TGTGCCAGCAGTTACTCGAAAGGGCGGCAGCGTGTGGCCTACGAGCAGTACTTC. Encoded protein: CASSYSKGRQRVAYEQYF.

This clonotype was seen more than once but under ten times. V and J are TRBV27 and TRBJ2-1, with a tentative D call TRBD2 (5 bases). The length of the CDR3 is 13 residues. V lost 5 bases and J lost 7, with 12 bases in between. Germline lookup yields CDR1 MNHEY and CDR2 SMNVEV (reference sequence). For the CDR3, the DNA is TGTGCCAGCAGTATCCAAACTAGGAATGAGCAGTTCTTC. The encoded protein is CASSIQTRNEQFF.

This clonotype was counted a few times. The rearrangement joins TRBV7-9 to TRBJ1-5; tentatively, D is TRBD1 (6 bases). This CDR3 region has 15 residues. Looked up from germline, CDR1 is SEHNR and CDR2 is FQNEAQ (reference sequence). The ends were cut back, 5 bases at V and 5 bases at J, with 16 bases in the middle. CDR3 region: CASSPGTGIYQPQHF. The CDR3 region has the DNA TGTGCCAGCAGCCCAGGCACAGGGATTTATCAGCCCCAGCATTTT.

This clonotype was counted at least ten times. The chain recombines TRBV20-1 with TRBJ1-5; 7 bases agree with TRBD1. V shed 2 bases, J shed 4 bases, and the junction held 8 bases outside the gene matches. CDR3 size: 15 residues. Germline V CDR1 and CDR2: DFQATT, SNEGSKA (reference sequence). In nucleotides, the CDR3 is TGCAGTGCTAGAACAGGGGACCGTCCTAATCAGCCCCAGCATTTT. Its protein is CSARTGDRPNQPQHF.

This chain uses TRBV20-1 with TRBJ2-1; D gene ambiguous. The CDR3 has 14 residues. Between the trimmed V and J ends, which lost 4 bases and 3 bases, there was a span of 13 bases. Germline V CDR1 and CDR2: DFQATT, SNEGSKA (reference sequence). CDR3 in DNA: TGCAGTGCTAAGGGATCTTCAGGCTACAATGAGCAGTTCTTC. Translated, it gives CSAKGSSGYNEQFF.

This clonotype was counted ten times or more. The V call is TRBV12-3 or TRBV12-4, the J call TRBJ2-1; a possible D gene is TRBD2 (6 bases). Trimming took 4 bases from V and 7 from J, leaving 20 bases between them. The CDR3 is 16 residues long. CDR3 in DNA: TGTGCCAGCAGTTCGGGGCGGGCAAGAGGGAGGAATGAGCAGTTCTTC. It yields the protein CASSSGRARGRNEQFF.

This clonotype appeared many times. This chain uses TRBV5-1 with TRBJ1-1, with D possibly matching TRBD1 (6 bases). V dropped 4 bases and J dropped 1 base, with 20 bases sitting between them. CDR3 length equals 17 residues. Germline V CDR1 and CDR2: SGHRS, YFSETQ. CDR3 amino acids: CASSPRGYQGGNTEAFF. In DNA form, the CDR3 reads TGCGCCAGCAGCCCCAGGGGTTACCAGGGTGGGAACACTGAAGCTTTCTTT.

This clonotype occurred many times. CDR3 nucleotides: TGTGCCAGCAGCTTAGGGACAGGGGGCAGTGGCTACACCTTC. Residues: CASSLGTGGSGYTF. This chain uses TRBV7-2 with TRBJ1-2; 11 bases align to TRBD1. The CDR3 runs to 14 residues. V lost 1 base to trimming and J lost 7 bases; unmatched junction nucleotides: 2. CDR1 is SGHTA, CDR2 FQGNSA, per germline.

This chain connects TRBV6-1 to TRBJ2-7; D is possibly TRBD1 or TRBD2 (7 bases each). The CDR3 length is 15 residues. Trimming cost V 6 bases and J 4 bases, with 19 bases left between them. Germline V lookup: CDR1 MNHNS, CDR2 SASEGT. The chain's CDR3 is CASSHEGAGRYEQYF. CDR3 in DNA: TGTGCCAGCAGCCACGAGGGGGCCGGGAGGTACGAGCAGTACTTC.

V is TRBV20-1 and J is TRBJ2-7; TRBD1 agrees at 8 bases. With 4 bases clipped from V and 3 bases from J, the junction kept 8 bases outside the gene matches. Germline CDR1 and CDR2: DFQATT and SNEGSKA (reference sequence). CDR3 length: 14 amino acids. The CDR3 reads CSAIPTTGDYEQYF. The CDR3 nucleotides are TGCAGTGCTATCCCCACGACAGGGGACTACGAGCAGTACTTC.

In regard to this clonotype: A much larger clone lies a single base off, so this may be a read error. The gene calls are TRBV6-2 or TRBV6-3 and TRBJ2-2, with 14 bases lining up with TRBD2. Germline CDR1 and CDR2: MNHEY and SVGEGT. The CDR3 is made up of 18 amino acids. The CDR3 region is CASRGTSGSRVITGELSF. The DNA of the CDR3 is TGTGCCAGCAGGGGGACTAGCGGGAGTCGGGTCATCACCGGGGAGCTGTCTTTT.

This clonotype was picked up many times. The V and J genes are TRBV3-1 and TRBJ1-1, with D maybe TRBD1 (5 bases). Germline CDR1 is LGHDT and CDR2 is YNNKEL (reference sequence). There are 14 residues in the CDR3. V was clipped by 1 base and J by 0 bases, with 6 bases between them. CDR3 in amino acids: CASSQATVNTEAFF. CDR3 sequence (DNA): TGTGCCAGCAGCCAAGCGACAGTGAACACTGAAGCTTTCTTT.

The V call is TRBV18, the J call TRBJ1-2, with D perhaps matching TRBD1 (6 bases). Germline V gene lookup returns CDR1 KGHSH and CDR2 LQKENI. The CDR3 has 15 residues. The V gene lost 3 bases and the J gene lost 2 bases, with 13 bases spanning the gap. In DNA form, the CDR3 reads TGTGCCAGCTCACCGGGGGCGGGACGGAACTATGGCTACACCTTC. Translation: CASSPGAGRNYGYTF.

This clonotype was counted at least ten times. The V gene is TRBV28, the J gene TRBJ2-5, with TRBD1 matching 9 bases. The CDR3 contains 14 residues. The V and J ends lost 6 bases and 5 bases, in that order; junction bases with no gene match: 7. Germline V gene lookup returns CDR1 MDHEN and CDR2 SYDVKM. CDR3 in DNA: TGTGCCAGCAGGGGACAGGGAGATTTTGAGACCCAGTACTTC. This translates into CASRGQGDFETQYF.

This clonotype was counted ten times or more. The V and J genes are TRBV2 and TRBJ2-2; possibly TRBD2 for D (5 bases). CDR1 SNHLY and CDR2 FYNNEI come from the germline V gene. Trimming stripped 5 bases from V and 7 bases from J, with 8 bases between. This CDR3 spans 12 amino acids. The CDR3: CASSQRSGELFF. The CDR3, as DNA: TGTGCCAGCAGTCAGCGGAGCGGGGAGCTGTTTTTT.

This clonotype occurred once. This rearrangement joins TRBV11-2 to TRBJ2-2; D is possibly TRBD2 (6 bases). Trimming took 3 bases from V and 5 from J, leaving 16 bases between them. Germline values: CDR1 SGHAT, CDR2 FQNNGV. The CDR3 loop spans 16 amino acids. The CDR3 here is CASSFINRAGTGELFF. The CDR3 DNA is TGTGCCAGCAGCTTTATTAACAGAGCGGGTACCGGGGAGCTGTTTTTT.

This clonotype was seen repeatedly, ten times or more. The chain couples TRBV28 to TRBJ1-1; 7 bases map to TRBD1. CDR1 is MDHEN and CDR2 is SYDVKM in the germline V gene. This CDR3 contains 16 residues. The J segment lost 0 bases and the V segment lost 5 bases, leaving 9 bases of the junction unmatched. CDR3 sequence (DNA): TGTGCCAGCAGTCCCCGGGACAGCTTATTGAACACTGAAGCTTTCTTT. Its translation is CASSPRDSLLNTEAFF.

This clonotype has a count of ten or more. V and J are TRBV2 and TRBJ2-3; D gene unclear. Germline V lookup: CDR1 SNHLY, CDR2 FYNNEI. The V end was cut by 2 bases, the J end by 0 bases, with 9 bases between. CDR3 length equals 15 residues. Here the CDR3 reads CASSERALSTDTQYF. CDR3 in DNA: TGTGCCAGCAGTGAAAGGGCTTTAAGCACAGATACGCAGTATTTT.

The chain is built from TRBV7-8 and TRBJ2-7; no clear D gene. This CDR3 spans 14 amino acids. Between the trimmed V and J ends, which lost 1 base and 3 bases, there was a span of 10 bases. CDR1 is SGHVS, CDR2 FQNEAQ, per germline. The CDR3 protein is CASSLVSGNYEQYF. In nucleotides, the CDR3 is TGTGCCAGCAGCTTAGTATCAGGAAACTACGAGCAGTACTTC. Combining the CDR3 with reference TRBV7-8 and TRBJ2-7 gives the whole variable domain GAGVSQSPRYKVAKRGQDVALRCDPISGHVSLFWYQQALGQGPEFLTYFQNEAQLDKSGLPSDRFFAERPEGSVSTLKIQRTQQEDSAVYLCASSLVSGNYEQYFGPGTRLTVT.

The V and J genes are TRBV20-1 and TRBJ2-1; tentative D call: TRBD2 (5 bases). With 6 bases removed from V and 6 bases from J, the gap between germline ends came to 18 bases. The germline CDR1 and CDR2 sequences are DFQATT and SNEGSKA (reference sequence). The CDR3 has 14 residues. The CDR3 DNA is TGCAGTGCAAGCTGGGAGTTTACTGCCAATGAGCAGTTCTTC. Its protein product is CSASWEFTANEQFF.